The T cell receptor (beta chain) described here comes from a study of CD8 T cells in ankylosing spondylitis. General study results and limits: Some motif variants were previously reported in reactive arthritis synovial fluid and blood. CD8+ disease-linked clones were present at relatively low frequencies in blood. Researchers reportedly found disease-linked clones significantly enriched in matched ankylosing spondylitis synovial fluid.

CDR1 is SQVTM and CDR2 is ANQGSEA in the germline V gene. V lost 4 bases to trimming and J lost 2 bases; unmatched junction nucleotides: 7. The CDR3 length is 16 residues. In the case of this clonotype: Its antigen remains unknown.

With molecular barcodes, quantitative 5'-RACE was used to make the TCR beta libraries. TCRdb passed the 5' RACE reads through MiXCR, listing each CDR3 protein once. The sample includes 350,000 or so distinct CDR3 sequences, roughly 15% of them seen just once. Sequenced: blood, either unsorted or a sorted T cell fraction (not recorded which). The clonotype originates from a male donor with ankylosing spondylitis or in good health (not recorded which). The chain uses TRBV29-1 and TRBJ2-7, with TRBD2 matching over 14 bases. CDR3 protein: CSVASGLAGVAYEQYF. The CDR3 DNA sequence: TGCAGCGTTGCGTCGGGACTAGCGGGGGTAGCCTACGAGCAGTACTTC.